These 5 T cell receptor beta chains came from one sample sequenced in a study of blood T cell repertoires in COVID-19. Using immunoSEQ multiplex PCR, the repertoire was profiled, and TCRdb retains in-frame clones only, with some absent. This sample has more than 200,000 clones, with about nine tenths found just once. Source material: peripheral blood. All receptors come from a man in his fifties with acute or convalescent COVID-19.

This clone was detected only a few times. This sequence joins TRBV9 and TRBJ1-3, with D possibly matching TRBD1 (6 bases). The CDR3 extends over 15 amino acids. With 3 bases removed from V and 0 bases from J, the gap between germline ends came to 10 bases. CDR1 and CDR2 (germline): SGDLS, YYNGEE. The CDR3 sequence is CASSEDSLSGNTIYF. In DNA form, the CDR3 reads TGTGCCAGCAGCGAGGACAGCCTCTCTGGAAACACCATATATTTT.

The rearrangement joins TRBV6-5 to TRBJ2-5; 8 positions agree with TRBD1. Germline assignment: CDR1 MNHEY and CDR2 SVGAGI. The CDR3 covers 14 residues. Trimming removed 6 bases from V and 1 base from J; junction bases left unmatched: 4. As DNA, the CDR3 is TGTGCCAGCAGCCTTGGGACAGGCCAAGAGACCCAGTACTTC. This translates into CASSLGTGQETQYF.

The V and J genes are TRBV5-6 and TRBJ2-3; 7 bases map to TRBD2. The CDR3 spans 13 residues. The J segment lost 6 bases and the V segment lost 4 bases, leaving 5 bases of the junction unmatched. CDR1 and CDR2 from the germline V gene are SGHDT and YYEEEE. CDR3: CASSSGTLDTQYF. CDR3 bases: TGTGCCAGCAGCAGCGGGACCCTGGATACGCAGTATTTT.

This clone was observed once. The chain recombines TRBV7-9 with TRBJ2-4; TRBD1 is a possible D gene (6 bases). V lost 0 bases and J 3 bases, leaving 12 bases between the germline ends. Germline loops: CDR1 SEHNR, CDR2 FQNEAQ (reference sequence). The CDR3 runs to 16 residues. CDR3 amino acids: CASSLADSQLKNIQYF. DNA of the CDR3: TGTGCCAGCAGCTTAGCGGACAGCCAACTCAAAAACATTCAGTACTTC.

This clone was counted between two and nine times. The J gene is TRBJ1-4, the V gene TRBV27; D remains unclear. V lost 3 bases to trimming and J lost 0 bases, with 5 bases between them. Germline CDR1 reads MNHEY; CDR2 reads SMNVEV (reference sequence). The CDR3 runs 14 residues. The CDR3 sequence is CASSFLTTNEKLFF. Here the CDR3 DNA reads TGTGCCAGCAGTTTCCTTACAACTAATGAAAAACTGTTTTTT.